A selection of T cell receptor beta chains follows, all from one sample in a study of blood T cell repertoires in COVID-19. This table comes from immunoSEQ multiplex PCR, and its TCRdb copy is limited to in-frame clones, with some not included. The sample comprises around 55,000 clones, 88% of which are singletons, and around 9.3% rests with the top ten. The sequenced sample consisted of peripheral blood. These receptors were collected from a man in his sixties with active COVID-19. CDR3s include the opening cysteine and the closing phenylalanine or tryptophan. The order of the fields is D gene, clone size, V gene, J gene, CDR3 protein, CDR3 DNA. The D gene is left open where the match is weak. Expanded clones get a size class; other rows say once, few or many, or leave the size out.

-,few,TRBV28,TRBJ2-5,CASSSPLAGSQETQYF,TGTGCCAGCAGTTCCCCGTTGGCGGGGTCCCAAGAGACCCAGTACTTC
-,-,TRBV4-2,TRBJ2-2,CASSQDRGVRAGELFF,TGTGCCAGCAGCCAAGATCGTGGGGTGCGGGCCGGGGAGCTGTTTTTT
-,-,TRBV7-6,TRBJ1-1,CASLPRGRGTEAFF,TGTGCCAGTCTCCCCCGCGGGCGAGGGACTGAAGCTTTCTTT
TRBD1,-,TRBV12-3/TRBV12-4,TRBJ2-7,CASSAQRQGHAHF,TGTGCCAGCAGTGCCCAGAGACAGGGCCATGCGCACTTC
-,once,TRBV27,TRBJ2-7,CASHDRTSEQYF,TGTGCCAGCCATGACAGGACTAGCGAGCAGTACTTC
-,-,TRBV7-2,TRBJ1-5,CASSLQGLSYNQPQHF,TGTGCCAGCAGCTTACAGGGGCTCTCCTACAATCAGCCCCAGCATTTT
-,-,TRBV25-1,TRBJ1-5,CASSAAISQPQHF,TGTGCCAGCAGTGCCGCGATAAGTCAGCCCCAGCATTTT
TRBD1,few,TRBV13,TRBJ2-5,CASSSGRTGGQETQYF,TGTGCCAGCAGCAGCGGCCGGACAGGGGGCCAAGAGACCCAGTACTTC
-,few,TRBV7-9,TRBJ2-1,CASSPAGGPRNEQFF,TGTGCCAGCAGCCCGGCCGGGGGACCTCGCAATGAGCAGTTCTTC
-,-,TRBV12-1,TRBJ2-4,CASSGGLAGGHIAKNIQYF,TGTGCCAGCAGCGGGGGACTAGCGGGAGGCCATATAGCCAAAAACATTCAGTACTTC
-,-,TRBV15,TRBJ2-1,CATSREPGSHDNEQFF,TGTGCCACCAGCAGAGAACCCGGGAGTCACGACAATGAGCAGTTCTTC
-,-,TRBV7-9,TRBJ2-1,CASTPGDFVRDEQFF,TGTGCCAGCACCCCGGGGGACTTCGTTAGGGATGAGCAGTTCTTC
-,-,TRBV6-5,TRBJ2-3,CATRTANTDTQYF,TGTGCCACCCGGACAGCAAACACAGATACGCAGTATTTT
-,-,TRBV5-8,TRBJ2-7,CASSLIQGGYEQYF,TGTGCCAGCAGCTTGATACAGGGCGGATACGAGCAGTACTTC
-,few,TRBV19,TRBJ2-5,CASSPRGETQYF,TGTGCCAGTAGTCCCAGGGGAGAGACCCAGTACTTC
TRBD1,-,TRBV27,TRBJ1-1,CASNQDRAGTEAFF,TGTGCCAGCAACCAGGACAGGGCGGGGACTGAAGCTTTCTTT